The 19 T cell receptor beta chains below were found in one sample sequenced in a study of a mutant IDH1 vaccine in newly diagnosed glioma. Regarding time point: week 23, last vaccination. Vaccination used 300 ug of mutant IDH1 20-mer peptide per dose, with topical imiquimod. For these receptors, no antigen is known. TCRdb's table, derived via immunoSEQ multiplex PCR, lists solely in-frame clones and lacks some. The data show approximately 62,000 clones, around 83% seen once. Here the sequenced sample was PBMCs, taken from a glioma patient whose treatment included an IDH1 peptide vaccine. The receptors come from a man aged 25 to 40 with glioma.

This clone has ten or more counts. The chain's CDR3 is CASSERDEQFF. The CDR3 nucleotides are TGCGCCAGCAGTGAGCGGGATGAGCAGTTCTTC. V gene TRBV10-2 combines with J gene TRBJ2-1; the D is unclear. The germline V gene encodes CDR1 WSHSY and CDR2 SAAADI. CDR3 length equals 11 residues. V shed 2 bases and J shed 8 bases, with 4 bases lying between them.

This clone was seen just once. The rearrangement uses TRBV5-1 and TRBJ1-6, with 10 nucleotides matching TRBD1. Germline V gene sequence: CDR1 SGHRS, CDR2 YFSETQ. V gave up 4 bases and J gave up 8 bases; unmatched junction bases: 12. The CDR3 is 17 residues long. CDR3 loop: CASSHLGQGDLYSPLHF. Here the CDR3 DNA reads TGCGCCAGCAGCCACCTAGGACAGGGGGATTTGTATTCACCCCTCCACTTT.

This sequence joins TRBV6-1 and TRBJ1-6; D not resolved. Germline loops: CDR1 MNHNS, CDR2 SASEGT. V was trimmed by 5 bases and J by 6 bases, leaving 8 bases between them. The CDR3 runs 13 residues. The DNA of the CDR3 is TGTGCCAGCAGTCTCAGACTTAATTCACCCCTCCACTTT. It codes for CASSLRLNSPLHF.

This clone was seen only once. This sequence joins TRBV5-4 and TRBJ2-1; 9 bases align to TRBD2. The CDR3 is 15 amino acids. J lost 8 bases, V lost 5 bases, and 11 bases had no gene match. Germline assignment: CDR1 SGHNT and CDR2 YYREEE (reference sequence). The chain's CDR3 is CASSRGGAFGDEQFF. The CDR3 region has the DNA TGTGCCAGCAGTCGCGGGGGGGCCTTTGGGGATGAGCAGTTCTTC.

The rearrangement joins TRBV15 to TRBJ2-4, with 8 bases lining up with TRBD2. The CDR3 covers 19 residues. Germline lookup yields CDR1 LNHNV and CDR2 YYDKDF (reference sequence). Germline trimming cut 0 bases from V and 1 base from J; bases unmatched to any gene: 11. CDR3 region: CATSRDLSGGQEAKNIQYF. The DNA of the CDR3 is TGTGCCACCAGCAGAGATCTGTCGGGGGGGCAGGAGGCCAAAAACATTCAGTACTTC.

The chain recombines TRBV19 with TRBJ2-7, with D hard to call. CDR3 length equals 15 residues. V was pared by 3 bases and J by 2 bases, with 14 bases between. Germline CDR1 reads LNHDA; CDR2 reads SQIVND (reference sequence). The CDR3 region is CASSIFAGKTYEQYF. For the CDR3, the DNA is TGTGCCAGTAGTATTTTTGCAGGTAAAACCTACGAGCAGTACTTC.

The gene calls are TRBV6-6 and TRBJ2-3; D call uncertain. This CDR3 has 15 residues. Trimming cost V 10 bases and J 6 bases, with 23 bases left between them. Germline V lookup: CDR1 MNHNY, CDR2 SVGAGI (reference sequence). CDR3 loop: CATSIRVLSGDTQYF. In nucleotides, the CDR3 is TGTGCCACTTCCATAAGGGTCCTTTCCGGGGATACGCAGTATTTT.

The chain links TRBV29-1 to TRBJ1-2; D is ambiguous. Per the germline V gene, CDR1 is SQVTM and CDR2 is ANQGSEA. V lost 6 bases to trimming and J lost 9 bases, with 14 bases between them. The CDR3 runs 11 residues. The chain's CDR3 is CSVGEGRSYTF. The DNA of the CDR3 is TGCAGCGTCGGGGAGGGCAGGAGCTACACCTTC.

The gene calls are TRBV6-1 and TRBJ1-2; TRBD1 aligns across 9 bases. J was trimmed by 6 bases and V by 6 bases; bases with no gene match: 8. Looked up from germline, CDR1 is MNHNS and CDR2 is SASEGT. This CDR3 comprises 14 residues. Written as DNA, the CDR3 is TGTGCCAGCAGCGAGGCGGACAGGGGAGATGGCTACACCTTC. It yields the protein CASSEADRGDGYTF.

This chain links TRBV5-6 with TRBJ1-6; D might be TRBD1 (5 bases). Germline CDR1 and CDR2: SGHDT and YYEEEE. The V end was cut by 0 bases, the J end by 2 bases, with 6 bases between. This CDR3 spans 15 amino acids. CDR3 in amino acids: CASSLAGPYNSPLHF. The CDR3 nucleotides are TGTGCCAGCAGCTTGGCGGGGCCCTATAATTCACCCCTCCACTTT.

The V call is TRBV11-2, the J call TRBJ1-5; D remains ambiguous. V was clipped by 0 bases and J by 6 bases, with 6 bases between them. This CDR3 contains 13 residues. The germline CDR1 and CDR2 sequences are SGHAT and FQNNGV. This chain's CDR3 is CASSLDRAQPQHF. DNA for the CDR3: TGTGCCAGCAGCTTAGATCGGGCTCAGCCCCAGCATTTT. Using reference TRBV11-2 and TRBJ1-5 for the parts outside the CDR3, the full variable domain is EAGVAQSPRYKIIEKRQSVAFWCNPISGHATLYWYQQILGQGPKLLIQFQNNGVVDDSQLPKDRFSAERLKGVDSTLKIQPAKLEDSAVYLCASSLDRAQPQHFGDGTRLSIL.

The chain joins TRBV7-8 to TRBJ2-7; D is unclear. The V and J ends lost 4 bases and 4 bases respectively, with 17 bases between them. The CDR3 sequence is 15 residues long. CDR1 and CDR2 from the germline V gene are SGHVS and FQNEAQ. CDR3 bases: TGTGCCAGCAGCTCGTACTCCCGGGCGACTTACGAGCAGTACTTC. Translated, it gives CASSSYSRATYEQYF.

The chain couples TRBV7-6 to TRBJ2-5; D unresolved. Near its end, the DNA agrees better with TRBJ2-7, so the J call may be wrong. Germline values: CDR1 SGHVS, CDR2 FNYEAQ. The CDR3 consists of 12 residues. The CDR3 coding sequence is TGTGCCAGCAGCCCGGACGGCTACGAGCAGTACTTC. Its translation is CASSPDGYEQYF.

The chain joins TRBV6-1 to TRBJ2-7; D not certain. V dropped 2 bases and J dropped 0 bases, with 14 bases sitting between them. This CDR3 contains 16 residues. Per germline, CDR1 MNHNS and CDR2 SASEGT. Here the CDR3 reads CASSESGTPSSYEQYF. The CDR3 bases are TGTGCCAGCAGTGAAAGTGGTACTCCGAGCTCCTACGAGCAGTACTTC.

The genes are TRBV14 and TRBJ1-3, with no clear D. Germline CDR1 is SGHDN and CDR2 is FVKESK. Deletions cut 9 bases from V and 3 bases from J, with 30 bases between. This CDR3 region has 19 residues. The CDR3, as DNA: TGTGCCAGTTCACTCACCGGTCGTCCGGCCGGCCGGGATGGAAACACCATATATTTT. Translated: CASSLTGRPAGRDGNTIYF.

The chain employs TRBV7-2 and TRBJ2-7; D unresolved. Germline CDR1 and CDR2: SGHTA and FQGNSA. Trimming took 1 base from V and 7 from J, leaving 14 bases between them. The CDR3 is made up of 14 amino acids. The CDR3 region has the DNA TGTGCCAGCAGCTTAGAGCCGACGAGGTGGGAGCAGTACTTC. Translated, it gives CASSLEPTRWEQYF.

The rearrangement joins TRBV15 to TRBJ2-7, with 8 bases fitting TRBD1. The J segment lost 2 bases and the V segment lost 0 bases, leaving 3 bases of the junction unmatched. Germline assignment: CDR1 LNHNV and CDR2 YYDKDF (reference sequence). This CDR3 spans 15 amino acids. The CDR3 protein is CATSRERTGTYEQYF. CDR3 DNA sequence: TGTGCCACCAGCAGAGAGAGGACAGGGACCTACGAGCAGTACTTC.

This sequence joins TRBV6-5 and TRBJ1-5, with D possibly being TRBD1 (6 bases). Germline CDR1 and CDR2: MNHEY and SVGAGI. V was clipped by 7 bases and J by 5 bases, with 15 bases between them. CDR3 length: 14 amino acids. The CDR3 loop reads CASNWGGADQPQHF. CDR3 sequence (DNA): TGTGCCAGCAACTGGGGGGGCGCGGATCAGCCCCAGCATTTT.

The chain carries TRBV19 and TRBJ2-7; perhaps TRBD2 as D (5 bases). From germline, CDR1 is LNHDA and CDR2 SQIVND (reference sequence). The V gene lost 2 bases and the J gene lost 0 bases, with 8 bases spanning the gap. The CDR3 length is 14 residues. This CDR3 reads CASSITGSSYEQYF. The CDR3 DNA reads TGTGCCAGTAGTATAACGGGGAGCTCCTACGAGCAGTACTTC.